This TCR beta chain comes out of a study of T cell responses to AZD1222 COVID-19 vaccine (dated by TCRdb to about 2021). In the study overall: A total of 233 trial participants underwent TCR sequencing, of whom under 220 had received two doses of AZD1222 and approximately 25 had received two doses of the MenACWY control vaccine. Trial participants were enrolled by age into subgroups of 18-55, 56-69 and 70-plus years, and around 140, 26 and 57 TCR-sequenced participants, respectively, were included in these subgroups. Study-wide findings and limitations: Only five to seven AZD1222 recipients were SARS-CoV-2 seropositive at baseline, limiting conclusions about previously exposed vaccinees. In the small 56-69-year group, the increase in depth fell short of significance, most likely because of low power. A significant rise in spike-specific TCR breadth and depth was observed after two AZD1222 doses relative to day 0 and relative to MenACWY recipients. Vaccine-associated CD4 TCRs spanned the whole spike protein, with dominant responses in regions 160-218 and 743-854. Participants were mostly white British and included more females than males, and it was suggested by the authors that clonal diversity may have been underestimated. Epitopes outside the regions mutated in the B.1.351 and B.1.1.7 variants were reportedly recognized by nearly half of the unique spike-specific TCRs. Because no day 14 peak-response samples were available, the repertoires could be characterized only after the peak T cell response.

The CDR3 regions of human TCRbeta chains were subjected to immunosequencing. As for how the authors treated the data: TCRs in the repertoires were matched against a reference library of SARS-CoV-2-specific TCRs that had been generated with the MIRA antigen-specificity platform. Breadth was defined as the fraction of unique TCRs that were SARS-CoV-2-associated, and depth was defined as the fraction of total T cells that were SARS-CoV-2-associated. Each spike-specific TCR was assigned to its reactive spike region and to a CD4 or CD8 class using the MIRA data. Log10-transformed breadth and depth values were compared by one-way ANOVA with Sidak's multiple comparisons tests. This immuneACCESS table, as held by TCRdb, lists in-frame sequences with V and J called but not all clones. Of the missing ones, under half trace to an unresolved V gene in checked studies; the others have no known cause. V and J calls and clone size are given by that table; D and trimming were obtained from the DNA. The sample data list about 120,000 clones, and 92% of these were observed just once. Under 9% of the sample is in the top ten clones.

This sample's time point label indicates: about 28 days (+/-7) after the second vaccine dose. AZD1222 recipients whose second dose came at about 4 weeks and those whose second dose came at about 12 weeks were combined into one group, since spike-specific TCR depth and breadth did not differ between the two schedules. Samples from vaccinated people were obtained from the UK trials COV001 and COV002, which included a single-blind randomized controlled phase 2/3 trial of AZD1222 (ChAdOx1 nCoV-19) in healthy adults. Trial participant PBMC samples were collected at day 0 and day 28 after the second dose for TCRbeta chain sequencing. For this clone: Its antigen is unknown. The sample holds no much larger clone one base away, and base qualities are not on file.

The material was peripheral blood, obtained 28 days after the second AZD1222 dose. The sequence came from an adult who received the AZD1222 COVID-19 vaccine.

The DNA reads TGTGCCAGCAGGCAGAGCGGTGGGGTACCTGAAGCTTTCTTT. Its protein is CASRQSGGVPEAFF. This receptor chain uses TRBV2 and TRBJ1-1; the D gene lacks a confident call. As encoded in the germline V gene, CDR1 is SNHLY while CDR2 is FYNNEI. V is cut by 6 bases and J by 6 bases, and the space between the germline ends is 17 bases. From the cysteine up to the phenylalanine, the CDR3 has a length of 14 residues. Only the CDR3 DNA is retained, 42 bases long and in frame from the first base.